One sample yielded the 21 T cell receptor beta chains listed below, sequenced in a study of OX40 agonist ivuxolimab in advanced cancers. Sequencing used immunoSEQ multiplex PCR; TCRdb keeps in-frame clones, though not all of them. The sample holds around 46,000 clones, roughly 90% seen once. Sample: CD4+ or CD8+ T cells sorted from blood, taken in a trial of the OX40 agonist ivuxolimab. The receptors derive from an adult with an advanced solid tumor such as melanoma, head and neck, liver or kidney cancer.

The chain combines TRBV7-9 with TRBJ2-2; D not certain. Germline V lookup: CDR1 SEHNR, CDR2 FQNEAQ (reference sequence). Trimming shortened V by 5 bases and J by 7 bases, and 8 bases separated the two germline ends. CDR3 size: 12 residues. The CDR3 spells CASSQIIGELFF. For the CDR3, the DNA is TGTGCCAGCAGCCAGATCATCGGGGAGCTGTTTTTT.

CDR3 nucleotide sequence: TGTGCCAGCAGCTTAGCAGTCTTTGAGACTATCAGCACAGATACGCAGTATTTT. It encodes CASSLAVFETISTDTQYF. The chain carries TRBV7-2 and TRBJ2-3; D is perhaps TRBD2 (5 bases). Germline V lookup: CDR1 SGHTA, CDR2 FQGNSA. The CDR3 contains 18 residues. Trimming stripped 0 bases from V and 0 bases from J, with 16 bases between. Full variable domain (outside the CDR3, taken from reference TRBV7-2 and TRBJ2-3): GAGVSQSPSNKVTEKGKDVELRCDPISGHTALYWYRQSLGQGLEFLIYFQGNSAPDKSGLPSDRFSAERTGGSVSTLTIQRTQQEDSAVYLCASSLAVFETISTDTQYFGPGTRLTVL.

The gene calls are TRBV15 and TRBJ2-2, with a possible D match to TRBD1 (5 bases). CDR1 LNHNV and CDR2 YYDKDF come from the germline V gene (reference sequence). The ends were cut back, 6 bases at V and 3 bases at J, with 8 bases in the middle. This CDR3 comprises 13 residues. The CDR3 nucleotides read TGTGCCACCAGACAGGCGCACACCGGGGAGCTGTTTTTT. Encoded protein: CATRQAHTGELFF.

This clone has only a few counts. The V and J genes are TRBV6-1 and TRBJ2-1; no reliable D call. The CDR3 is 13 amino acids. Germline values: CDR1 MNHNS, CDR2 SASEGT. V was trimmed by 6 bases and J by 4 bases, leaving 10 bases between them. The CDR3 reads CASRPPSYNEQFF. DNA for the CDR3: TGTGCCAGCAGACCCCCTAGTTACAATGAGCAGTTCTTC.

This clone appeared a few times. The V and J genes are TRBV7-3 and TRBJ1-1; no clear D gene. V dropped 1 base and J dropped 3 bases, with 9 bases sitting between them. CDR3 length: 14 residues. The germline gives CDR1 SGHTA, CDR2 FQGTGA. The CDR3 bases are TGTGCCAGCAGCTTAATGGATGGGGACACTGAAGCTTTCTTT. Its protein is CASSLMDGDTEAFF. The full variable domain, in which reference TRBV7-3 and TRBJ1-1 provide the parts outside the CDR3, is GAGVSQTPSNKVTEKGKYVELRCDPISGHTALYWYRQSLGQGPEFLIYFQGTGAADDSGLPNDRFFAVRPEGSVSTLKIQRTERGDSAVYLCASSLMDGDTEAFFGQGTRLTVV.

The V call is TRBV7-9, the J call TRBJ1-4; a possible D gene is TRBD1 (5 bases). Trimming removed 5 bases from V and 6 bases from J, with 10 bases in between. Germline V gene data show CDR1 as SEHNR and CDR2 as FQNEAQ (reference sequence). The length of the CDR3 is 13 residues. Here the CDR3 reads CASSQDIDEKLFF. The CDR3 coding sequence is TGTGCCAGCAGCCAGGACATTGATGAAAAACTGTTTTTT.

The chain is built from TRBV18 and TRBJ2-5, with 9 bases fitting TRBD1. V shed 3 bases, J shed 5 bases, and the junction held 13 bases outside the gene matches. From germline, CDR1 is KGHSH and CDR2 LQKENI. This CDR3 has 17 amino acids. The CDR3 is CASSPSAWTGDLETQYF. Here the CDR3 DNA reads TGTGCCAGCTCACCGTCCGCTTGGACAGGGGACCTTGAGACCCAGTACTTC.

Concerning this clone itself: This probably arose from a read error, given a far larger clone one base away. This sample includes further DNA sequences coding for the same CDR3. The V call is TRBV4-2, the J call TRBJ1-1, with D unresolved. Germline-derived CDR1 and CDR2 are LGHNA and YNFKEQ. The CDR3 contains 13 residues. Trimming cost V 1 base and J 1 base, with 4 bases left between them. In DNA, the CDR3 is TGTGCCAGCAGCCAAGGCCAGAACACTGAAGCTTTCTTT. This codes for CASSQGQNTEAFF.

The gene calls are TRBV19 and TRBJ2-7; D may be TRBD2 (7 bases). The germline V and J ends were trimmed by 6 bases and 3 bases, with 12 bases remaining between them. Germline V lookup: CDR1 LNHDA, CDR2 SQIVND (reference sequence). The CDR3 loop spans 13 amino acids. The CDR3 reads CASSPGEGYEQYF. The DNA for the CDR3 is TGTGCCAGTAGCCCAGGGGAGGGCTACGAGCAGTACTTC.

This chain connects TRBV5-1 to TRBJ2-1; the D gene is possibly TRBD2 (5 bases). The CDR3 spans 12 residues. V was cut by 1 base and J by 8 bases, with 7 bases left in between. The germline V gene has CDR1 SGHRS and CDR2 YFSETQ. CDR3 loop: CASSLMEDEQFF. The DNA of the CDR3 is TGCGCCAGCAGCTTGATGGAGGATGAGCAGTTCTTC.

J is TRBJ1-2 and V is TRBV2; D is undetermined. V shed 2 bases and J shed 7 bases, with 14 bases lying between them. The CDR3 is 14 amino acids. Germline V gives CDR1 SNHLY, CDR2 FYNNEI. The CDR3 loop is CASSETPLDPGYTF. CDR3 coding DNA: TGTGCCAGCAGTGAAACACCGCTGGATCCTGGCTACACCTTC.

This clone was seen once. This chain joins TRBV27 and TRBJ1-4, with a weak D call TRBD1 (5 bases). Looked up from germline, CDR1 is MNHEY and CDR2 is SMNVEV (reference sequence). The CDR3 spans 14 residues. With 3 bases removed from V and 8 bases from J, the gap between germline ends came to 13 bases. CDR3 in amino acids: CASSFGVGEEKLFF. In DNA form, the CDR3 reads TGTGCCAGCAGTTTCGGGGTGGGGGAGGAAAAACTGTTTTTT.

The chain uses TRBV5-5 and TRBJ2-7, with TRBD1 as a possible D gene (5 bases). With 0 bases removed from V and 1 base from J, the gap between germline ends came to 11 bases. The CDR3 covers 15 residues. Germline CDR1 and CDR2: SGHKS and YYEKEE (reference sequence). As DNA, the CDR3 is TGTGCCAGCAGCTTGGAACCAGGGATATCCTACGAGCAGTACTTC. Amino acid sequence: CASSLEPGISYEQYF.

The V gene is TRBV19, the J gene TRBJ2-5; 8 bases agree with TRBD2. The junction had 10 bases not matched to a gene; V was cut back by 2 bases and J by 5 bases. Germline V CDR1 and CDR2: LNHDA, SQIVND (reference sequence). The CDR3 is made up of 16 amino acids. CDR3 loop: CASSIMFAGGAETQYF. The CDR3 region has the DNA TGTGCCAGTAGTATAATGTTTGCGGGGGGCGCGGAGACCCAGTACTTC.

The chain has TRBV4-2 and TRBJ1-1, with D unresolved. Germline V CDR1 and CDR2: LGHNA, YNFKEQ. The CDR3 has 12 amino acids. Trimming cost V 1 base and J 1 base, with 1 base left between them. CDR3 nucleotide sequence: TGTGCCAGCAGCCAAGGGAACACTGAAGCTTTCTTT. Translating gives CASSQGNTEAFF.

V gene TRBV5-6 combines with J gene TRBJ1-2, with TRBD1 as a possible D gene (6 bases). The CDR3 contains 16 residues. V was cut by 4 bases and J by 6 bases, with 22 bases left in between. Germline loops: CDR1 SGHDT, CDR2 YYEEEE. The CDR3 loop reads CASSPGGAVWADGYTF. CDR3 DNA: TGTGCCAGCAGCCCCGGGGGCGCAGTTTGGGCGGATGGCTACACCTTC. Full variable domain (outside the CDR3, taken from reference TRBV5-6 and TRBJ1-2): DAGVTQSPTHLIKTRGQQVTLRCSPKSGHDTVSWYQQALGQGPQFIFQYYEEEERQRGNFPDRFSGHQFPNYSSELNVNALLLGDSALYLCASSPGGAVWADGYTFGSGTRLTVV.

Written as DNA, the CDR3 is TGCAGCGTCCCTGAGGGCTCTGGGGCCAACGTCCTGACTTTC. It specifies CSVPEGSGANVLTF. J is TRBJ2-6 and V is TRBV29-1, with D perhaps matching TRBD2 (5 bases). The V gene's germline CDR1 is SQVTM and CDR2 ANQGSEA. This CDR3 has 14 amino acids. V was clipped by 6 bases and J by 0 bases, with 9 bases between them.

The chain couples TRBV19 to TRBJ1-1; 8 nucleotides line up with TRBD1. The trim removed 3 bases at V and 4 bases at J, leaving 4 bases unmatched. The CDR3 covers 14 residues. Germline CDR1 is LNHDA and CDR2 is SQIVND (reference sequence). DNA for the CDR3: TGTGCCAGTAGTATGACAGGGGCGAGCACTGAAGCTTTCTTT. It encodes CASSMTGASTEAFF.

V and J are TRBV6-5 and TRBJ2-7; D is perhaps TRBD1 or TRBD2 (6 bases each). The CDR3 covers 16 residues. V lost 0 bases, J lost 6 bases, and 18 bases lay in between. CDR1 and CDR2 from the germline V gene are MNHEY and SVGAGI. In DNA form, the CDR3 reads TGTGCCAGCAGTTACTCGGCCCTAGGGGGGTACGGCGAGCAGTACTTC. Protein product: CASSYSALGGYGEQYF.

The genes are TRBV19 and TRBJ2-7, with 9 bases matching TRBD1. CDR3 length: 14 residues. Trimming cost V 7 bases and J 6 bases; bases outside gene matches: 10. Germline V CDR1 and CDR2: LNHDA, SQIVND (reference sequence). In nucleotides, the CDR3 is TGTGCCAGTACCGATTCACAGGGGGCGGGCGAGCAGTACTTC. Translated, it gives CASTDSQGAGEQYF.

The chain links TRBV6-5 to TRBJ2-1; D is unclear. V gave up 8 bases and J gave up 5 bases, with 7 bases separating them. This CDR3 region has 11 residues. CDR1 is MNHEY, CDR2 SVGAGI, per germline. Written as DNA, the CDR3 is TGTGCCAGCGGAACGAACAATGAGCAGTTCTTC. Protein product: CASGTNNEQFF.